This T cell receptor beta chain was identified in a study of identifying expanded T cells in peripheral blood. The CDR3 extends over 13 amino acids. V lost 0 bases to trimming and J lost 5 bases, with 8 bases between them. Germline V gives CDR1 SGDLS, CDR2 YYNGEE. TCRdb's copy holds only in-frame clones and misses some; the assay was immunoSEQ multiplex PCR. Here the sample spans about 110,000 clones, roughly 90% being singletons. The V and J genes are TRBV9 and TRBJ1-2; D call uncertain. The TCR comes from a person between 18 and 75 years old in good health. Sequencing was carried out using blood. DNA for the CDR3: TGTGCCAGCAGCGTAGAGAGAGGGTATGGCTACACCTTC. Translated: CASSVERGYGYTF.